This section outlines one TCR beta chain sequence together with its context. The target antigen is unknown. The data were taken from a study of cytomegalovirus exposure and HLA in healthy donors. About the study: T cells numbering about 179 million yielded fewer than 140 million unique TCR beta sequences in an earlier analysis.

The CDR3 covers 16 residues. Trimming cost V 1 base and J 4 bases, with 14 bases left between them. The germline gives CDR1 SEHNR, CDR2 FQNEAQ (reference sequence). Broader study findings: TCR beta sequences reportedly predicted most subjects' HLA-A and HLA-B alleles accurately. Trimming of TCR beta V- and J-genes showed a link, identified in a later analysis, to a missense DCLRE1C variant.

PCR used 60 Vbeta primers and 13 Jbeta primers. The assay was immunoSEQ multiplex PCR, and TCRdb's table has in-frame clones only and misses some. In the table there are about 110,000 clones, less than 80% of which are singletons. The V call is TRBV7-9, the J call TRBJ2-1; TRBD2 might be the D (6 bases). Sequenced input: PBMCs. The receptor was isolated from a woman aged 40-49 years in good health and CMV-seronegative. Written as DNA, the CDR3 is TGTGCCAGCAGCTTAGGCGGACTACTTGGGTACAATGAGCAGTTCTTC. Its translation: CASSLGGLLGYNEQFF.